This T cell receptor beta chain was recorded in a study of blood T cell repertoires in COVID-19. Across the study: Donors in the United States, Italy and Spain gave samples during acute or convalescent COVID-19.

The sample holds one count of this clone. Assay used: immunoSEQ multiplex PCR; TCRdb lists only in-frame clones, some missing. The data show 150,000 or so clones, roughly 79% seen once. The sequence derives from an elderly woman with acute or convalescent COVID-19. The specimen was peripheral blood.

The CDR3: CAISESNAGGPGAGELFF. The CDR3 DNA sequence: TGTGCCATCAGTGAGTCAAATGCGGGAGGGCCTGGGGCCGGGGAGCTGTTTTTT. The V and J genes are TRBV10-3 and TRBJ2-2, with TRBD2 matching 9 bases. V shed 0 bases and J 6 bases; nucleotides not matched to a gene: 11. Germline V lookup: CDR1 ENHRY, CDR2 SYGVKD. The CDR3 totals 18 residues.